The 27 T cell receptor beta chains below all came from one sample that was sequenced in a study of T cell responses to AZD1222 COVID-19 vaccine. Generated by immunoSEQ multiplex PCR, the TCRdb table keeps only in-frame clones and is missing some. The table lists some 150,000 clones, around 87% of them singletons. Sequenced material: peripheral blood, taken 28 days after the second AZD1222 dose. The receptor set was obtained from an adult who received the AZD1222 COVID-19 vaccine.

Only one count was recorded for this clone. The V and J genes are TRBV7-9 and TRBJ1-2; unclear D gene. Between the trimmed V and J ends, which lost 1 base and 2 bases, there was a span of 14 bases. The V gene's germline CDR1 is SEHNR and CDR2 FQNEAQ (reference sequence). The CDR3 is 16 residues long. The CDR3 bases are TGTGCCAGCAGCTTAGGTGCGGGTCCAAAAAACTATGGCTACACCTTC. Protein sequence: CASSLGAGPKNYGYTF.

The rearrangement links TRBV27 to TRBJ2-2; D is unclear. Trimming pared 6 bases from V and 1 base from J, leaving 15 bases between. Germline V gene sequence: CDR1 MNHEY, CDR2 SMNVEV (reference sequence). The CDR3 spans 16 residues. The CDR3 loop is CASRGTLPRNTGELFF. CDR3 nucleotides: TGTGCCAGCAGGGGAACGCTACCGAGGAACACCGGGGAGCTGTTTTTT.

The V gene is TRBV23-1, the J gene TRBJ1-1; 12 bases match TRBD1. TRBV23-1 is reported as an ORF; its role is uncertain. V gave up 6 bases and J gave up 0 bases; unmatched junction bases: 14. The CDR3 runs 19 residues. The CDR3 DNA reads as TGCGCCAGCAGCCGGGACAGGGGGCTGCGGGGACTAATGAACACTGAAGCTTTCTTT. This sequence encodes CASSRDRGLRGLMNTEAFF.

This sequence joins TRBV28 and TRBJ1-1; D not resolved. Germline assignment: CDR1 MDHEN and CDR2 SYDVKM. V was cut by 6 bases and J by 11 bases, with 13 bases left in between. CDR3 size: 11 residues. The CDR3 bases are TGTGCCAGCAGGGGCGAGCTGAGTGCTTTCTTT. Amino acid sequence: CASRGELSAFF.

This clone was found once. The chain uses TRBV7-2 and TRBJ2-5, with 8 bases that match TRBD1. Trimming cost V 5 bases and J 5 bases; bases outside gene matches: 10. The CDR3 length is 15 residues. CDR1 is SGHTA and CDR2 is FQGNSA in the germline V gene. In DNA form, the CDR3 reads TGTGCCAGCAGCGGCGCGGGCAGGGGGCAGGAGACCCAGTACTTC. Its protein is CASSGAGRGQETQYF.

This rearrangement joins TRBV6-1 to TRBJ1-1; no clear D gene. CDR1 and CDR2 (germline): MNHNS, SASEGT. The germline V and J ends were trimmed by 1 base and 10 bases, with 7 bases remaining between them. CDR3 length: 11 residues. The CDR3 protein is CASSEVGVAFF. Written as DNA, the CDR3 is TGTGCCAGCAGTGAAGTCGGGGTAGCTTTCTTT.

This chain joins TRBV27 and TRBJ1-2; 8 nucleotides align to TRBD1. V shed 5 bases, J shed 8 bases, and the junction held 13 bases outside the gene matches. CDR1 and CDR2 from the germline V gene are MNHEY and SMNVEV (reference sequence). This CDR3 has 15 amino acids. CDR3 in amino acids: CASSPFLGQGQGYTF. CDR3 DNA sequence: TGTGCCAGCAGTCCCTTTCTCGGACAGGGCCAGGGCTACACCTTC.

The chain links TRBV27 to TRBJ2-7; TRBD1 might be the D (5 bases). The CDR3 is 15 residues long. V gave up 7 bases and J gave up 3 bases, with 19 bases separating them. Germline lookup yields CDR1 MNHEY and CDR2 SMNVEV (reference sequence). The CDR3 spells CASKEAQAPIYEQYF. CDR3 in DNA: TGTGCCAGCAAAGAGGCACAGGCCCCCATCTACGAGCAGTACTTC.

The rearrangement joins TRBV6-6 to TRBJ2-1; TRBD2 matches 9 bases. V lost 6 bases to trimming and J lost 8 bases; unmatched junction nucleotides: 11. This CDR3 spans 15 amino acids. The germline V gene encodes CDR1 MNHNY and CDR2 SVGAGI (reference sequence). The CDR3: CASSPRSAGGHEQFF. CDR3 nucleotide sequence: TGTGCCAGCAGCCCCCGGTCAGCGGGAGGCCATGAGCAGTTCTTC.

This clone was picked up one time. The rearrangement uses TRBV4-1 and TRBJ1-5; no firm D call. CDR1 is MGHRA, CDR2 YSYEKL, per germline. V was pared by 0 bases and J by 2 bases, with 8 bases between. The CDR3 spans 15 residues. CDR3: CASSQERTRNQPQHF. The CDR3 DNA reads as TGCGCCAGCAGCCAAGAAAGGACCCGCAATCAGCCCCAGCATTTT.

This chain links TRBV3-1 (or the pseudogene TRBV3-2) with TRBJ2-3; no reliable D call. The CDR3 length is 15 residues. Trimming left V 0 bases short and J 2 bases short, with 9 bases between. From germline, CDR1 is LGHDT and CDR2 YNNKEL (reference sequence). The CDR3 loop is CASSQEHEATDTQYF. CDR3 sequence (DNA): TGTGCCAGCAGCCAAGAACACGAGGCCACAGATACGCAGTATTTT.

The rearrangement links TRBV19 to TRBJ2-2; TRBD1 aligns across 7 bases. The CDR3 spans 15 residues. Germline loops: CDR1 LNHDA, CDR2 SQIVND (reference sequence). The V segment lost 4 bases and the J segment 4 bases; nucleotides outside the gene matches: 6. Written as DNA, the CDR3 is TGTGCCAGTAGTACCACAGGGGCAGGCACCGGGGAGCTGTTTTTT. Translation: CASSTTGAGTGELFF.

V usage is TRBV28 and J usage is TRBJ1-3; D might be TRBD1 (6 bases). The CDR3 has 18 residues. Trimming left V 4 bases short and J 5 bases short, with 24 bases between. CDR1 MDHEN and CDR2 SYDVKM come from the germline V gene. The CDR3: CASSSPQPPGADRNTIYF. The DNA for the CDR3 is TGTGCCAGCAGTTCTCCCCAACCGCCGGGGGCGGATAGAAACACCATATATTTT.

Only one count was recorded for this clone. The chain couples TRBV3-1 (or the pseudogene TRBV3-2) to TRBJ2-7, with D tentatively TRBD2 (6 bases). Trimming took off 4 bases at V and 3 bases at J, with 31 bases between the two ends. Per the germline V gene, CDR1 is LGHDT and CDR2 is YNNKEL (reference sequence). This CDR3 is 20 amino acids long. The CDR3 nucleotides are TGTGCCAGCAGCCCGGCAGCAGGGCAGGGATTCACGGGAGCTCACTACGAGCAGTACTTC. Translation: CASSPAAGQGFTGAHYEQYF.

This CDR3 is CASSDQRQEANTEAFF. CDR3 DNA: TGTGCCAGCAGTGATCAACGACAGGAGGCGAACACTGAAGCTTTCTTT. The gene calls are TRBV6-4 and TRBJ1-1; TRBD1 might be the D (6 bases). The CDR3 sequence is 16 residues long. V lost 3 bases and J 1 base, leaving 15 bases between the germline ends. The germline V gene has CDR1 MRHNA and CDR2 SNTAGT.

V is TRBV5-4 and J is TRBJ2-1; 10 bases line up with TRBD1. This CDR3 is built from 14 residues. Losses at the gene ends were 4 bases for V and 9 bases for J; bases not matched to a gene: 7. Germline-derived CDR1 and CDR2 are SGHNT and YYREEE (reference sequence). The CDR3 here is CASSPGQGRGEQFF. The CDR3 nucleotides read TGTGCCAGCAGCCCGGGACAGGGGCGGGGTGAGCAGTTCTTC.

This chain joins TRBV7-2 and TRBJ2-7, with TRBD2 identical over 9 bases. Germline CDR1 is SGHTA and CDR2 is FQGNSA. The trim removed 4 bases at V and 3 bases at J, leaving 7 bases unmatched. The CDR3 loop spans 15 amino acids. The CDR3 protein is CASSSRVAGDYEQYF. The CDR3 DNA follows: TGTGCCAGCAGCTCCCGTGTAGCGGGAGACTACGAGCAGTACTTC.

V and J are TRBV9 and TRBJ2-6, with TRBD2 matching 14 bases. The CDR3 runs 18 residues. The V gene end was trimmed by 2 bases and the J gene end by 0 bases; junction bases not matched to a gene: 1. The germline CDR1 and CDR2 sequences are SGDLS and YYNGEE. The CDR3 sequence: CASSVGTSGSSGANVLTF. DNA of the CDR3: TGTGCCAGCAGCGTCGGGACTAGCGGGAGCTCTGGGGCCAACGTCCTGACTTTC.

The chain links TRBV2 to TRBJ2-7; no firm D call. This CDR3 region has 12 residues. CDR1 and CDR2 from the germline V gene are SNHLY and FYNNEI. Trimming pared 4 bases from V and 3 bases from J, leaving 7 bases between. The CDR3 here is CASSGTYYEQYF. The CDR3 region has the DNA TGTGCCAGCAGTGGTACTTACTACGAGCAGTACTTC.

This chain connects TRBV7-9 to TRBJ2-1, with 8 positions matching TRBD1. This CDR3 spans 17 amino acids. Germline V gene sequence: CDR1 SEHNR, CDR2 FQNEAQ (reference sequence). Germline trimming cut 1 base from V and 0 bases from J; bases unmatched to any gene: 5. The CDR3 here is CASSLGTGLSSYNEQFF. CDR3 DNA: TGTGCCAGCAGCTTAGGGACAGGGCTCTCCTCCTACAATGAGCAGTTCTTC.

CDR3 DNA sequence: TGTGCCAGCAGCCGCCAGGGGGAGAACACTGAAGCTTTCTTT. It yields the protein CASSRQGENTEAFF. This chain joins TRBV7-2 and TRBJ1-1, with 7 bases aligning to TRBD1. The V segment lost 5 bases and the J segment 1 base; nucleotides outside the gene matches: 4. CDR3 length equals 14 residues. Germline lookup yields CDR1 SGHTA and CDR2 FQGNSA. The entire variable domain, with the rest obtained from reference TRBV7-2 and TRBJ1-1, is as follows: GAGVSQSPSNKVTEKGKDVELRCDPISGHTALYWYRQSLGQGLEFLIYFQGNSAPDKSGLPSDRFSAERTGGSVSTLTIQRTQQEDSAVYLCASSRQGENTEAFFGQGTRLTVV.

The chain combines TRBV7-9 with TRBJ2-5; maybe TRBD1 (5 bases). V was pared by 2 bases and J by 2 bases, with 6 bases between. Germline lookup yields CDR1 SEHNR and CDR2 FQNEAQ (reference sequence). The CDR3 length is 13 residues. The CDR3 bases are TGTGCCAGCAGCTTAAGGGGACAAGAGACCCAGTACTTC. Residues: CASSLRGQETQYF.

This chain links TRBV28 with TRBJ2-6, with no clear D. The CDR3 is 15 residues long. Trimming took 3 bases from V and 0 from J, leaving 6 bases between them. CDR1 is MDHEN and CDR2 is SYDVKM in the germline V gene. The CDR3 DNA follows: TGTGCCAGCAGTTTGATGGGCTCTGGGGCCAACGTCCTGACTTTC. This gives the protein CASSLMGSGANVLTF.

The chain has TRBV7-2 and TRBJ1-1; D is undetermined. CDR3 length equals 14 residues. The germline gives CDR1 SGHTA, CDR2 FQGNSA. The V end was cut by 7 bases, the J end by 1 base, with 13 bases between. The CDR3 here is CASTLPPTNTEAFF. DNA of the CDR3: TGTGCCAGCACCCTACCCCCTACGAACACTGAAGCTTTCTTT.

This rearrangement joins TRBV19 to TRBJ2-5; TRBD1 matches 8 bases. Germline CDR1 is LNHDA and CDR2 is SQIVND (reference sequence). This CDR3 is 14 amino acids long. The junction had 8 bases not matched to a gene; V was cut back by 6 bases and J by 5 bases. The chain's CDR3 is CASSTQGAGETQYF. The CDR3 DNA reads TGTGCCAGTAGCACCCAGGGGGCAGGGGAGACCCAGTACTTC.

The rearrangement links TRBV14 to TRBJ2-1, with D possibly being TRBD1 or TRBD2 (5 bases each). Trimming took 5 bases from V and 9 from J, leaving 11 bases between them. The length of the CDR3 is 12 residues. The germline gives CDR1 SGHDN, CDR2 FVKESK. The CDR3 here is CASSTPGSEQFF. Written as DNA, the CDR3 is TGTGCCAGCAGCACCCCAGGGAGTGAGCAGTTCTTC.

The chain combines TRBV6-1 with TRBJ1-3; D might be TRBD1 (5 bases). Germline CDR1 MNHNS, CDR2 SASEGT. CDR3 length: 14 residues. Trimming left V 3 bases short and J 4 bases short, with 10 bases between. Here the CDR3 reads CASSDPGVGNTIYF. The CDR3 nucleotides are TGTGCCAGCAGTGATCCGGGGGTAGGAAACACCATATATTTT.